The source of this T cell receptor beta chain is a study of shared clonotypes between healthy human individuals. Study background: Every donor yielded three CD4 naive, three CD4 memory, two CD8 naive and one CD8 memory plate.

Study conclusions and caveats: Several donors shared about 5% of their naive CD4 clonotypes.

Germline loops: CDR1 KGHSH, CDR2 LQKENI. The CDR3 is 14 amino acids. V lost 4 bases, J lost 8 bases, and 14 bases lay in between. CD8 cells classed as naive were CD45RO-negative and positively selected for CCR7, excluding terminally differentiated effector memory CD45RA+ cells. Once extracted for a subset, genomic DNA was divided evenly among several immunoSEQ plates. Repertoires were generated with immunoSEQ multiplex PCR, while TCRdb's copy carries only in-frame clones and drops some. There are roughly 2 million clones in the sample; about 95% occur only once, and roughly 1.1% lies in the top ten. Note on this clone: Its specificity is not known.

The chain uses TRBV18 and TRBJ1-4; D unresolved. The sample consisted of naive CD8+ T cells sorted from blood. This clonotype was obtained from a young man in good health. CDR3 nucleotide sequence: TGTGCCAGCTCACTGACGGTTCGGCCAGAAAAACTGTTTTTT. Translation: CASSLTVRPEKLFF.